Shown below are 2 T cell receptor beta chains from a single sample sequenced in a study of CD8+ T cells in alopecia areata. RNA was isolated and reverse transcribed to cDNA, the sequencing template. Measured with immunoSEQ multiplex PCR; TCRdb has only the in-frame clones, and not every one. The table shows 190,000 or so clones, with 60% occurring only once. Treatment reported: oral pan-JAK inhibitor, 5-10 mg twice daily. Source: CD4+ T cells sorted from blood, taken at week 4, from a patient treated with tofacitinib. The origin of the receptors is a human donor with alopecia areata.

This chain connects TRBV30 to TRBJ1-1, with TRBD1 identical over 7 bases. Germline trimming cut 2 bases from V and 7 bases from J; bases unmatched to any gene: 7. This CDR3 spans 13 amino acids. Germline V gene data show CDR1 as GTSNPN and CDR2 as SVGIG (reference sequence). DNA for the CDR3: TGTGCCTGGAGTCCCTGGACAGGCCGTGAAGCTTTCTTT. Its translation: CAWSPWTGREAFF.

J is TRBJ2-5 and V is TRBV19; unclear D gene. V lost 5 bases to trimming and J lost 10 bases, with 20 bases between them. The germline CDR1 and CDR2 sequences are LNHDA and SQIVND (reference sequence). This CDR3 region has 14 residues. The CDR3 DNA follows: TGTGCCAGTAGTGTTGGGCCCTTTTCAGAGGTCCAGTACTTC. Residues: CASSVGPFSEVQYF.